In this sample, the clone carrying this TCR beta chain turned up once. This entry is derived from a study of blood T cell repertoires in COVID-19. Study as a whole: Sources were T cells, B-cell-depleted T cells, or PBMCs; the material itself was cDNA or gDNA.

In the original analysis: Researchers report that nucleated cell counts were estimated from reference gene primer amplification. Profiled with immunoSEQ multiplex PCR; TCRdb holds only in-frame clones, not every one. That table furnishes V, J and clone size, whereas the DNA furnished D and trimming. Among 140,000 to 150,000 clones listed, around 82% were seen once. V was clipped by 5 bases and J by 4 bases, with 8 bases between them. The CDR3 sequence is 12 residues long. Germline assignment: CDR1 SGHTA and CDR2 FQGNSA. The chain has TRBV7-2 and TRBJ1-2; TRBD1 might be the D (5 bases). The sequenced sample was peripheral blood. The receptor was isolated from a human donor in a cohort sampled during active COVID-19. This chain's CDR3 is CASSPTVYGYTF. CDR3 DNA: TGTGCCAGCAGCCCGACAGTCTATGGCTACACCTTC.